Listed here are 31 T cell receptor beta chains from one sample, sequenced in a study of early T cells in non-severe SARS-CoV-2 infection (dated by TCRdb to the early 2020s). Library preparation employed 5' RACE. The reads were generated on a NextSeq 500. The public reads were reprocessed in TCRdb via fastp at Q25 and MiXCR, keeping in-frame beta chains. Rows matching on CDR3 protein sequence are summarized as one entry with the most common DNA and genes. A total of approximately 99,000 distinct CDR3 sequences appear in this sample, roughly 12% of them only once. The ten top clones hold around 2.9% of the sample. Sequencing input: whole blood. The receptors were sampled from an adult who was a healthcare worker with PCR-confirmed SARS-CoV-2 infection or an uninfected control (not recorded which).

This clonotype was observed a few times. The chain recombines TRBV7-9 with TRBJ2-5; the D is unclear. The CDR3 has 14 amino acids. V lost 2 bases, J lost 4 bases, and 11 bases lay in between. The germline gives CDR1 SEHNR, CDR2 FQNEAQ (reference sequence). For the CDR3, the DNA is TGTGCCAGCAGCTTAAGTAGAGCCGGAGAGACCCAGTACTTC. It encodes CASSLSRAGETQYF.

There are many counts of this clonotype. The gene calls are TRBV14 and TRBJ2-7; a weak D match, TRBD2 (5 bases). The CDR3 extends over 16 amino acids. Germline V gene sequence: CDR1 SGHDN, CDR2 FVKESK. V shed 1 base and J shed 0 bases, with 13 bases lying between them. DNA of the CDR3: TGTGCCAGCAGCCAAGGGGCCCGAACTAGCTCCTACGAGCAGTACTTC. Amino acid sequence: CASSQGARTSSYEQYF.

The chain couples TRBV2 to TRBJ1-5; 8 bases are shared with TRBD1. Germline V CDR1 and CDR2: SNHLY, FYNNEI. This CDR3 is built from 15 residues. The trim removed 6 bases at V and 0 bases at J, leaving 4 bases unmatched. CDR3: CASRPQGDSNQPQHF. In DNA, the CDR3 is TGTGCCAGCAGGCCACAGGGGGATAGCAATCAGCCCCAGCATTTT.

This clonotype was observed many times. J is TRBJ2-3 and V is TRBV20-1; 11 positions match TRBD2. CDR1 DFQATT and CDR2 SNEGSKA come from the germline V gene (reference sequence). V was clipped by 6 bases and J by 0 bases; unmatched bases: 5. The CDR3 totals 15 residues. This CDR3 reads CSATGLAESTDTQYF. CDR3 nucleotides: TGCAGTGCCACGGGACTAGCGGAAAGCACAGATACGCAGTATTTT.

This sequence joins TRBV18 and TRBJ2-1, with 10 bases matching TRBD2. V lost 5 bases to trimming and J lost 9 bases; unmatched junction nucleotides: 10. Germline lookup yields CDR1 KGHSH and CDR2 LQKENI. The CDR3 contains 15 residues. The CDR3 DNA sequence: TGTGCCAGCTCATACGCTGCGACTAGCGGGTCTGAGCAGTTCTTC. It specifies CASSYAATSGSEQFF.

The gene calls are TRBV18 and TRBJ2-7; 9 bases fit TRBD2. Trimming at V came to 3 bases and at J to 7 bases, leaving 7 bases not matched to a gene. This CDR3 has 14 residues. Germline CDR1 is KGHSH and CDR2 is LQKENI. This CDR3 is CASSPSGSTLEQYF. CDR3 DNA: TGTGCCAGCTCACCTAGCGGGAGTACATTGGAGCAGTACTTC. The entire variable domain, with the rest obtained from reference TRBV18 and TRBJ2-7, is as follows: NAGVMQNPRHLVRRRGQEARLRCSPMKGHSHVYWYRQLPEEGLKFMVYLQKENIIDESGMPKERFSAEFPKEGPSILRIQQVVRGDSAAYFCASSPSGSTLEQYFGPGTRLTVT.

The chain combines TRBV20-1 with TRBJ2-5; no clear D gene. CDR1 is DFQATT, CDR2 SNEGSKA, per germline (reference sequence). V lost 6 bases and J 5 bases, leaving 10 bases between the germline ends. The CDR3 runs to 11 residues. The CDR3 region is CSAARSETQYF. In DNA, the CDR3 is TGCAGTGCCGCCAGGTCGGAGACCCAGTACTTC.

CDR3 loop: CASSESGSGYNEQFF. In DNA form, the CDR3 reads TGCGCCAGCAGTGAGTCAGGTAGCGGGTACAATGAGCAGTTCTTC. This chain uses TRBV10-1 with TRBJ2-1; 7 bases agree with TRBD2. Germline V CDR1 and CDR2: WNHNN, SYGVQD (reference sequence). The CDR3 sequence is 15 residues long. Germline trimming cut 0 bases from V and 4 bases from J; bases unmatched to any gene: 3.

This clonotype was recorded a few times. CDR3 in amino acids: CASSETGERSPLHF. Here the CDR3 DNA reads TGTGCCAGCAGTGAGACAGGGGAGAGGTCACCCCTCCACTTT. The V call is TRBV2, the J call TRBJ1-6, with 8 bases that match TRBD1. Germline V gene data show CDR1 as SNHLY and CDR2 as FYNNEI. This CDR3 spans 14 amino acids. With 3 bases clipped from V and 10 bases from J, the junction kept 5 bases outside the gene matches. The full variable domain, completed using reference TRBV2 and TRBJ1-6, is EPEVTQTPSHQVTQMGQEVILRCVPISNHLYFYWYRQILGQKVEFLVSFYNNEISEKSEIFDDQFSVERPDGSNFTLKIRSTKLEDSAMYFCASSETGERSPLHFGNGTRLTVT.

Worth noting for this clonotype: At one boundary the junction diverges from the germline segment, which might be a read error. The V call is TRBV29-1, the J call TRBJ2-7, with 9 bases lining up with TRBD2. CDR3 size: 13 residues. Germline V gene sequence: CDR1 SQVTM, CDR2 ANQGSEA. DNA for the CDR3: TGCAGCGTTGAGCGGCGGGAGGGCTACGAGCTGTACTTC. Amino acids: CSVERREGYELYF.

This clonotype has more than one count but fewer than ten. V and J are TRBV5-1 and TRBJ2-3, with 8 bases matching TRBD1. CDR3 length: 17 residues. Unmatched junction bases numbered 11, after V lost 1 base and J lost 4 bases. CDR1 is SGHRS, CDR2 YFSETQ, per germline. The CDR3 DNA follows: TGCGCCAGCAGCTTGACCGTTGCAGGGGGCATGGCAGATACGCAGTATTTT. It yields the protein CASSLTVAGGMADTQYF. The variable domain in full, completed from reference TRBV5-1 and TRBJ2-3, reads KAGVTQTPRYLIKTRGQQVTLSCSPISGHRSVSWYQQTPGQGLQFLFEYFSETQRNKGNFPGRFSGRQFSNSRSEMNVSTLELGDSALYLCASSLTVAGGMADTQYFGPGTRLTVL.

Many counts were recorded for this clonotype. The V gene is TRBV29-1, the J gene TRBJ1-1; TRBD1 agrees at 9 bases. The CDR3 is 12 amino acids. The germline CDR1 and CDR2 sequences are SQVTM and ANQGSEA. Unmatched junction bases numbered 4, after V lost 7 bases and J lost 4 bases. The DNA for the CDR3 is TGCAGCGCTGGGACAGGGCTCACTGAAGCTTTCTTT. Its protein is CSAGTGLTEAFF. Looking up the rest from reference TRBV29-1 and TRBJ1-1 gives the full variable domain: SAVISQKPSRDICQRGTSLTIQCQVDSQVTMMFWYRQQPGQSLTLIATANQGSEATYESGFVIDKFPISRPNLTFSTLTVSNMSPEDSSIYLCSAGTGLTEAFFGQGTRLTVV.

This clonotype appeared many times. The J gene is TRBJ2-7, the V gene TRBV20-1; 9 bases line up with TRBD2. Germline lookup yields CDR1 DFQATT and CDR2 SNEGSKA (reference sequence). The CDR3 has 14 residues. With 3 bases clipped from V and 4 bases from J, the junction kept 7 bases outside the gene matches. DNA for the CDR3: TGCAGTGCTAGTGGGCGGGGGGGCCGATACGAGCAGTACTTC. Translating gives CSASGRGGRYEQYF.

This chain links TRBV30 with TRBJ1-1; D is unresolved. V was clipped by 2 bases and J by 1 base, with 8 bases between them. The CDR3 has 13 amino acids. Germline CDR1 is GTSNPN and CDR2 is SVGIG (reference sequence). The DNA of the CDR3 is TGTGCCTGGAGTCCTCATAAGAACACTGAAGCTTTCTTT. It codes for CAWSPHKNTEAFF. The complete variable domain, with remaining parts taken from reference TRBV30 and TRBJ1-1, reads SQTIHQWPATLVQPVGSPLSLECTVEGTSNPNLYWYRQAAGRGLQLLFYSVGIGQISSEVPQNLSASRPQDRQFILSSKKLLLSDSGFYLCAWSPHKNTEAFFGQGTRLTVV.

This clonotype was seen only a few times. The gene calls are TRBV12-3 or TRBV12-4 and TRBJ2-2; a weak D match, TRBD2 (5 bases). This CDR3 is built from 12 residues. Trimming shortened V by 11 bases and J by 4 bases, and 11 bases separated the two germline ends. This CDR3 is CAAREGTGELFF. DNA of the CDR3: TGTGCCGCCCGAGAGGGCACCGGGGAGCTGTTTTTT.

The rearrangement joins TRBV29-1 to TRBJ2-5, with 7 bases that match TRBD2. Germline V gives CDR1 SQVTM, CDR2 ANQGSEA. J was trimmed by 3 bases and V by 6 bases; bases with no gene match: 7. This CDR3 has 13 amino acids. The CDR3 reads CSVWGGGKETQYF. The CDR3 DNA sequence: TGCAGCGTCTGGGGGGGAGGGAAAGAGACCCAGTACTTC. The full variable domain, in which reference TRBV29-1 and TRBJ2-5 provide the parts outside the CDR3, is SAVISQKPSRDICQRGTSLTIQCQVDSQVTMMFWYRQQPGQSLTLIATANQGSEATYESGFVIDKFPISRPNLTFSTLTVSNMSPEDSSIYLCSVWGGGKETQYFGPGTRLLVL.

This clonotype was seen repeatedly, ten times or more. J is TRBJ2-5 and V is TRBV3-1, with D perhaps matching TRBD1 or TRBD2 (6 bases each). CDR3 length: 14 amino acids. V shed 4 bases and J shed 6 bases, with 15 bases lying between them. The germline V gene has CDR1 LGHDT and CDR2 YNNKEL (reference sequence). CDR3 in amino acids: CASSRDGGGKTQYF. The CDR3 DNA follows: TGTGCCAGCAGCCGGGACGGGGGCGGAAAGACCCAGTACTTC.

V and J are TRBV28 and TRBJ1-1; TRBD1 agrees at 8 bases. Per the germline V gene, CDR1 is MDHEN and CDR2 is SYDVKM. The CDR3 contains 12 residues. V trimming: 8 bases; J trimming: 4 bases; junction bases outside the gene matches: 3. The CDR3 sequence: CASQTGGTEAFF. DNA for the CDR3: TGTGCCAGCCAAACAGGGGGCACTGAAGCTTTCTTT.

CDR3 nucleotides: TGTGCCAGCAGCTGGGCCAGCACCTACGAGCAGTACTTC. This sequence encodes CASSWASTYEQYF. The chain uses TRBV5-5 and TRBJ2-7; D is unresolved. V lost 3 bases and J 2 bases, leaving 9 bases between the germline ends. The CDR3 covers 13 residues. The germline V gene encodes CDR1 SGHKS and CDR2 YYEKEE (reference sequence).

The chain joins TRBV23-1 to TRBJ2-1; the D call may be TRBD1 or TRBD2 (5 bases each). TRBV23-1 is an ORF for which the function is uncertain. V was cut by 6 bases and J by 6 bases, with 18 bases left in between. The CDR3 is 15 residues long. The CDR3 DNA reads as TGCGCCAGCAGCCCCCGGGACCGGGGCTGCAATGAGCAGTTCTTC. Protein sequence: CASSPRDRGCNEQFF.

In its sample, this clonotype was seen many times. The gene calls are TRBV20-1 and TRBJ1-2; D perhaps matches TRBD1 (5 bases). CDR3 size: 11 residues. Trimming left V 4 bases short and J 8 bases short, with 11 bases between. Germline CDR1 reads DFQATT; CDR2 reads SNEGSKA (reference sequence). CDR3 bases: TGCAGTGCTATTTACAGGTCGGGCTACACCTTC. Translation gives CSAIYRSGYTF.

This clonotype was counted a few times. This chain connects TRBV30 to TRBJ2-2; possibly TRBD1 for D (6 bases). Trimming removed 8 bases from V and 0 bases from J, with 16 bases in between. The germline CDR1 and CDR2 sequences are GTSNPN and SVGIG (reference sequence). CDR3 size: 15 residues. The CDR3 spells CASLTGSANTGELFF. The CDR3 region has the DNA TGTGCCAGCCTCACAGGGTCTGCGAACACCGGGGAGCTGTTTTTT.

This clonotype was counted ten times or more. This chain joins TRBV9 and TRBJ2-2; D gene uncertain. V lost 6 bases and J lost 1, with 13 bases in between. The germline V gene has CDR1 SGDLS and CDR2 YYNGEE. This CDR3 region has 15 residues. As DNA, the CDR3 is TGTGCCAGCACCCCCAATGGAGTGAACACCGGGGAGCTGTTTTTT. It translates to CASTPNGVNTGELFF.

Turning to this clonotype: This may stem from a read error, because a much larger clone lies one nucleotide away. The chain has TRBV7-6 and TRBJ1-1; no clear D. This CDR3 has 14 residues. In germline, CDR1 is SGHVS, CDR2 FNYEAQ. V lost 8 bases, J lost 5 bases, and 18 bases lay in between. The CDR3 sequence is CASALGGFGTEAFF. DNA for the CDR3: TGTGCCAGCGCCCTGGGAGGGTTCGGGACTGAAGCTTTCTTT.

The chain uses TRBV11-2 and TRBJ2-7; no clear D gene. The germline V gene has CDR1 SGHAT and CDR2 FQNNGV. This CDR3 is 17 amino acids long. V lost 6 bases and J lost 0, with 21 bases in between. CDR3 in amino acids: CASRKPGKSPLSYEQYF. CDR3 bases: TGTGCCAGCAGAAAGCCGGGCAAATCCCCCCTCTCCTACGAGCAGTACTTC. The full variable domain, in which reference TRBV11-2 and TRBJ2-7 provide the parts outside the CDR3, is EAGVAQSPRYKIIEKRQSVAFWCNPISGHATLYWYQQILGQGPKLLIQFQNNGVVDDSQLPKDRFSAERLKGVDSTLKIQPAKLEDSAVYLCASRKPGKSPLSYEQYFGPGTRLTVT.

About this clonotype: A much larger clone differs by one base, so this may be a read error. The chain recombines TRBV20-1 with TRBJ2-2, with D maybe TRBD1 (7 bases). The CDR3 sequence is 15 residues long. Germline CDR1 reads DFQATT; CDR2 reads SNEGSKA (reference sequence). The CDR3 coding sequence is TGCAGTGCTATAAGACAGGGCGCGAACACCGGGGGGCTGTTTTTT. Its translation: CSAIRQGANTGGLFF.

The CDR3 region is CSVGSGVFEQYF. For the CDR3, the DNA is TGCAGCGTTGGGTCTGGGGTATTCGAGCAGTACTTC. J is TRBJ2-7 and V is TRBV29-1; D ambiguous. V lost 4 bases, J lost 6 bases, and 13 bases lay in between. The CDR3 extends over 12 amino acids. The germline CDR1 and CDR2 sequences are SQVTM and ANQGSEA.

In its sample, this clonotype was seen many times. The chain employs TRBV5-5 and TRBJ1-1; no reliable D call. V lost 0 bases to trimming and J lost 4 bases, with 10 bases between them. Germline CDR1 reads SGHKS; CDR2 reads YYEKEE (reference sequence). The CDR3 covers 14 residues. The CDR3 loop is CASSLEWRGTEAFF. The CDR3 DNA reads TGTGCCAGCAGCTTGGAGTGGCGGGGCACTGAAGCTTTCTTT.

This clonotype was observed a few times. The chain couples TRBV9 to TRBJ2-5; D may be TRBD1 (6 bases). Germline V gene sequence: CDR1 SGDLS, CDR2 YYNGEE. V was shortened by 3 bases and J by 1 base, with 13 bases between the two germline ends. This CDR3 is 15 amino acids long. The CDR3 reads CASSGEGTPQETQYF. The CDR3 DNA reads TGTGCCAGCAGCGGAGAGGGGACACCCCAAGAGACCCAGTACTTC.

This sequence joins TRBV7-3 and TRBJ2-1; D tentatively fits TRBD1 or TRBD2 (5 bases each). Trimming shortened V by 3 bases and J by 10 bases, and 13 bases separated the two germline ends. Germline CDR1 and CDR2: SGHTA and FQGTGA. This CDR3 spans 13 amino acids. CDR3 DNA sequence: TGTGCCAGCAGCTTCAGGGTTACGGGGGAGCAGTTCTTC. Encoded protein: CASSFRVTGEQFF.

The V call is TRBV11-2, the J call TRBJ2-1, with D perhaps matching TRBD1 (6 bases). Germline V gene sequence: CDR1 SGHAT, CDR2 FQNNGV. The V end was cut by 0 bases, the J end by 6 bases, with 15 bases between. The CDR3 length is 16 residues. CDR3 sequence (DNA): TGTGCCAGCAGCTTAGAGTACAGGGCCCTTATCAATGAGCAGTTCTTC. Translation gives CASSLEYRALINEQFF.